This TCR beta chain was identified in a study of T cell responses to AZD1222 COVID-19 vaccine. Study-level results: Rises in breadth and depth of Spike-specific TCRs came after two AZD1222 doses. Reportedly, nearly half of unique spike TCRs recognized epitopes outside B.1.351/B.1.1.7 mutations. Distributed over spike, vaccine-associated CD4 TCRs predominated at 160-218 and 743-854.

Trimming shortened V by 0 bases and J by 8 bases, and 16 bases separated the two germline ends. Germline V gene sequence: CDR1 LGHDT, CDR2 YNNKEL (reference sequence). The length of the CDR3 is 15 residues. The table came from immunoSEQ multiplex PCR; TCRdb's copy has only in-frame clones and leaves some out. Among some 140,000 clones listed, approximately 90% were seen once. A note on this clone: The antigen remains undetermined.

This clonotype originated in an adult in good health. The sample here was peripheral blood, taken on day 0 of AZD1222 vaccination. The J gene is TRBJ1-1, the V gene TRBV3-1 (or the pseudogene TRBV3-2); D unresolved. The CDR3 spells CASSQDLHVGGEAFF. CDR3 coding DNA: TGTGCCAGCAGCCAAGATTTACACGTCGGCGGGGAAGCTTTCTTT.